These 26 T cell receptor beta chains were sequenced from one sample in a study of PD-1 blockade in mismatch repair-deficient tumors. Data came from immunoSEQ multiplex PCR; TCRdb stores just in-frame clones and leaves some out. The table has some 130,000 clones, about 88% seen once. The sample here was peripheral blood, taken almost 74 weeks after starting pembrolizumab. The origin of the receptors is an adult with mismatch repair-deficient cancer.

The J gene is TRBJ2-1, the V gene TRBV4-3, with 8 positions matching TRBD2. The CDR3 is 15 residues long. Germline CDR1 is LGHNA and CDR2 is YSLEER. The V segment lost 1 base and the J segment 9 bases; nucleotides outside the gene matches: 8. The CDR3 spells CASSQGTGGPSEQFF. Here the CDR3 DNA reads TGCGCCAGCAGCCAAGGCACGGGAGGGCCTAGTGAGCAGTTCTTC.

The chain links TRBV10-3 to TRBJ2-7; either TRBD1 or TRBD2 may supply D (5 bases each). CDR1 is ENHRY and CDR2 is SYGVKD in the germline V gene. The CDR3 is 13 amino acids. Trimming pared 5 bases from V and 1 base from J, leaving 9 bases between. The CDR3 reads CAISHGGSYEQYF. Here the CDR3 DNA reads TGTGCCATCAGTCATGGGGGATCCTACGAGCAGTACTTC.

V gene TRBV6-6 combines with J gene TRBJ1-1; 7 nucleotides line up with TRBD1. The CDR3 runs to 13 residues. CDR1 and CDR2 (germline): MNHNY, SVGAGI (reference sequence). The ends lost 2 bases at V and 4 bases at J; junction bases unmatched: 1. CDR3: CASSYTGVTEAFF. Here the CDR3 DNA reads TGTGCCAGCAGTTACACAGGGGTCACTGAAGCTTTCTTT.

V usage is TRBV30 and J usage is TRBJ2-5; D remains ambiguous. From germline, CDR1 is GTSNPN and CDR2 SVGIG (reference sequence). The CDR3 is 12 residues long. Deletions cut 4 bases from V and 5 bases from J, with 11 bases between. The CDR3, as DNA: TGTGCCTGGACCTCTACCGCGGAGACCCAGTACTTC. This sequence encodes CAWTSTAETQYF.

This clone occurred once. The CDR3 sequence: CASSLVLWASGSYEQYF. Written as DNA, the CDR3 is TGTGCCAGCAGCTTAGTTCTTTGGGCTAGCGGGAGTTACGAGCAGTACTTC. The chain employs TRBV7-3 and TRBJ2-7; 10 positions match TRBD2. Germline V CDR1 and CDR2: SGHTA, FQGTGA. The V gene end was trimmed by 2 bases and the J gene end by 4 bases; junction bases not matched to a gene: 11. The CDR3 has 17 amino acids.

For this clone: Other DNA sequences within the sample encode an identical CDR3. This chain joins TRBV6-5 and TRBJ1-5, with D unclear. The CDR3 is 13 residues long. V was trimmed by 0 bases and J by 7 bases, leaving 7 bases between them. Germline assignment: CDR1 MNHEY and CDR2 SVGAGI. Here the CDR3 DNA reads TGTGCCAGCAGTTACTCGAGTGGACAGCCCCAGCATTTT. It encodes CASSYSSGQPQHF.

In nucleotides, the CDR3 is TGCGCCAGCAGTGAAAAAGTTCCCCCTCTGAACACCGGGGAGCTGTTTTTT. The encoded protein is CASSEKVPPLNTGELFF. The V and J genes are TRBV10-1 and TRBJ2-2; no firm D call. Deletions cut 3 bases from V and 1 base from J, with 15 bases between. Per germline, CDR1 WNHNN and CDR2 SYGVQD (reference sequence). The CDR3 spans 17 residues.

J is TRBJ1-3 and V is TRBV4-2; tentative D call: TRBD1 (6 bases). Trimming took 0 bases from V and 3 from J, leaving 15 bases between them. There are 17 residues in the CDR3. The germline CDR1 and CDR2 sequences are LGHNA and YNFKEQ. The CDR3 DNA is TGTGCCAGCAGCCAAGATCCCTGGGGGGCTCTTGGAAACACCATATATTTT. It translates to CASSQDPWGALGNTIYF.

This chain connects TRBV28 to TRBJ1-1, with D unresolved. Trimming took off 8 bases at V and 0 bases at J, with 19 bases between the two ends. CDR1 and CDR2 from the germline V gene are MDHEN and SYDVKM. CDR3 length: 16 amino acids. The CDR3: CASLGPPGIMNTEAFF. The CDR3 DNA reads TGTGCCAGCTTGGGTCCACCCGGGATCATGAACACTGAAGCTTTCTTT.

This chain joins TRBV2 and TRBJ2-5; unclear D gene. Germline CDR1 is SNHLY and CDR2 is FYNNEI. Trimming removed 4 bases from V and 4 bases from J, with 13 bases in between. The CDR3 spans 14 residues. CDR3 region: CASSVQGLRETQYF. In DNA, the CDR3 is TGTGCCAGCAGTGTTCAAGGGCTGAGAGAGACCCAGTACTTC.

The chain employs TRBV29-1 and TRBJ2-3; no reliable D call. The CDR3 length is 10 residues. Germline CDR1 SQVTM, CDR2 ANQGSEA. Trimming took off 4 bases at V and 6 bases at J, with 5 bases between the two ends. Written as DNA, the CDR3 is TGCAGCGTTGTCAGGGATACGCAGTATTTT. Translating it yields CSVVRDTQYF.

This clone was seen a handful of times. The V gene is TRBV13, the J gene TRBJ1-5; D is ambiguous. Germline loops: CDR1 PRHDT, CDR2 FYEKMQ (reference sequence). V dropped 5 bases and J dropped 2 bases, with 13 bases sitting between them. The CDR3 has 15 residues. The chain's CDR3 is CASSHSTGGNQPQHF. In nucleotides, the CDR3 is TGTGCCAGCAGCCATAGCACGGGTGGCAATCAGCCCCAGCATTTT.

The DNA of the CDR3 is TGCGCCAGCAGCCAAGATTTTGGGGGGCTGGATGGCTACACCTTC. Encoded protein: CASSQDFGGLDGYTF. The V gene is TRBV4-3, the J gene TRBJ1-2; maybe TRBD1 (6 bases). The CDR3 runs 15 residues. Germline V gene data show CDR1 as LGHNA and CDR2 as YSLEER. The V gene lost 0 bases and the J gene lost 6 bases, with 14 bases spanning the gap.

The V call is TRBV11-2, the J call TRBJ1-2; D possibly corresponds to TRBD1 (6 bases). CDR1 and CDR2 (germline): SGHAT, FQNNGV. CDR3 length: 15 residues. The V and J ends lost 7 bases and 5 bases respectively, with 20 bases between them. In DNA form, the CDR3 reads TGTGCCAGCACCCCGAATGGACAGCATAATTATGGCTACACCTTC. It specifies CASTPNGQHNYGYTF.

The chain links TRBV7-8 to TRBJ2-3, with D possibly TRBD2 on 6 matching bases. The germline V gene has CDR1 SGHVS and CDR2 FQNEAQ. This CDR3 region has 18 residues. The V gene lost 2 bases and the J gene lost 3 bases, with 21 bases spanning the gap. The CDR3 nucleotides read TGTGCCAGCAGCTTATTGGGGCGGGATAACACCAAAACAGATACGCAGTATTTT. As protein: CASSLLGRDNTKTDTQYF.

The gene calls are TRBV30 and TRBJ2-7; D tentatively reads TRBD1 or TRBD2 (5 bases each). There are 15 residues in the CDR3. CDR1 GTSNPN and CDR2 SVGIG come from the germline V gene (reference sequence). Trimming took off 0 bases at V and 4 bases at J, with 16 bases between the two ends. The CDR3 loop is CAWSVLPGSGYEQYF. The CDR3 DNA follows: TGTGCCTGGAGTGTATTACCGGGATCAGGGTACGAGCAGTACTTC.

The V and J genes are TRBV7-9 and TRBJ2-7; unclear D gene. The CDR3 loop spans 13 amino acids. CDR1 is SEHNR, CDR2 FQNEAQ, per germline (reference sequence). V was clipped by 1 base and J by 6 bases, with 10 bases between them. The CDR3 protein is CASSLVPNSEQYF. CDR3 bases: TGTGCCAGCAGCTTAGTCCCGAACAGCGAGCAGTACTTC. Supplemented by reference TRBV7-9 and TRBJ2-7, the full variable domain reads DTGVSQNPRHKITKRGQNVTFRCDPISEHNRLYWYRQTLGQGPEFLTYFQNEAQLEKSRLLSDRFSAERPKGSFSTLEIQRTEQGDSAMYLCASSLVPNSEQYFGPGTRLTVT.

The chain combines TRBV21-1 with TRBJ2-3; whether TRBD2, the table's D call, matches the DNA was not checked. TRBV21-1 is shown as a pseudogene. The CDR3 spans 18 residues. CDR3 in amino acids: CASSKVRTSSNSTDTQYF. The CDR3 DNA is TGTGCCAGCAGCAAAGTCAGGACTAGCAGCAATAGCACAGATACGCAGTATTTT.

The genes are TRBV28 and TRBJ2-7, with D possibly TRBD2 on 5 matching bases. Trimming took off 7 bases at V and 5 bases at J, with 27 bases between the two ends. Germline CDR1 MDHEN, CDR2 SYDVKM. The CDR3 consists of 17 residues. CDR3 DNA: TGTGCCAGCACCTTGTCATCCCCATGGGAGTCGACCGACGAGCAGTACTTC. This gives the protein CASTLSSPWESTDEQYF.

This clone is a singleton in its sample. The chain uses TRBV4-1 and TRBJ2-1; 8 nucleotides match TRBD2. The CDR3 has 14 residues. With 5 bases clipped from V and 7 bases from J, the junction kept 7 bases outside the gene matches. In germline, CDR1 is MGHRA, CDR2 YSYEKL. The CDR3 nucleotides read TGCGCCAGCAGCGGAGCGGGAGAATATAATGAGCAGTTCTTC. Amino acids: CASSGAGEYNEQFF.

The chain carries TRBV7-3 and TRBJ2-5; TRBD1 aligns across 9 bases. The length of the CDR3 is 15 residues. Germline CDR1 is SGHTA and CDR2 is FQGTGA. V shed 5 bases, J shed 5 bases, and the junction held 9 bases outside the gene matches. This CDR3 reads CASSVGQGKFETQYF. The DNA of the CDR3 is TGTGCCAGCAGCGTTGGACAGGGGAAGTTTGAGACCCAGTACTTC.

This chain uses TRBV27 with TRBJ1-1; unclear D gene. V was cut by 5 bases and J by 0 bases, with 13 bases left in between. The CDR3 loop spans 15 amino acids. The germline V gene encodes CDR1 MNHEY and CDR2 SMNVEV (reference sequence). CDR3: CASSPIPGVNTEAFF. The CDR3 DNA follows: TGTGCCAGCAGTCCAATACCTGGGGTGAACACTGAAGCTTTCTTT.

This clone was detected only a few times. The chain is built from TRBV7-9 and TRBJ2-7, with 8 nucleotides matching TRBD1. The CDR3 is made up of 16 amino acids. The germline CDR1 and CDR2 sequences are SEHNR and FQNEAQ (reference sequence). J was trimmed by 2 bases and V by 6 bases; bases with no gene match: 12. CDR3 in DNA: TGTGCCAGCAGTCGAACCGGGACAGGTAACACCTACGAGCAGTACTTC. Its translation: CASSRTGTGNTYEQYF.

J is TRBJ2-7 and V is TRBV29-1; 11 bases map to TRBD2. The CDR3 totals 14 residues. CDR1 is SQVTM and CDR2 is ANQGSEA in the germline V gene. V lost 4 bases, J lost 3 bases, and 5 bases stayed unmatched. Written as DNA, the CDR3 is TGCAGCGTTGTGACGACTAGCGGGATCTACGAGCAGTACTTC. It encodes CSVVTTSGIYEQYF.

The V call is TRBV4-1, the J call TRBJ1-2, with a possible D match to TRBD1 (6 bases). CDR3 length: 15 amino acids. Germline V CDR1 and CDR2: MGHRA, YSYEKL. V was pared by 0 bases and J by 4 bases, with 12 bases between. The CDR3 is CASSQDNRESYGYTF. The CDR3 DNA sequence: TGCGCCAGCAGCCAAGATAACAGGGAGAGCTATGGCTACACCTTC.

This clone was picked up a small number of times. The chain carries TRBV7-9 and TRBJ2-2, with TRBD2 identical over 10 bases. With V trimmed by 1 base and J by 7 bases, 6 bases remained unmatched. The CDR3 sequence is 16 residues long. The germline V gene encodes CDR1 SEHNR and CDR2 FQNEAQ (reference sequence). In nucleotides, the CDR3 is TGTGCCAGCAGCTTAGTGGGCCTAGCGGGAGTCGGGGAGCTGTTTTTT. Its protein is CASSLVGLAGVGELFF.